These 27 T cell receptor beta chains came from one sample sequenced in a study of blood T cell repertoires in COVID-19. Assay: immunoSEQ multiplex PCR; the TCRdb copy retains only in-frame clones and omits some. The sample contains 150,000 to 200,000 clones, 81% of which appear only once. Sequenced: peripheral blood. The receptors come from a man aged 60 to 75 with active or convalescent COVID-19.

The chain combines TRBV25-1 with TRBJ2-3; 8 nucleotides align to TRBD2. This CDR3 region has 16 residues. V was pared by 4 bases and J by 1 base, with 7 bases of the junction left unmatched. From germline, CDR1 is MGHDK and CDR2 SYGVNS. CDR3 in DNA: TGTGCCAGCAGTGTGGGTAGCGGGACCCGCACAGATACGCAGTATTTT. Protein: CASSVGSGTRTDTQYF.

The chain combines TRBV11-3 with TRBJ1-4; D is uncertain. Trimming took 5 bases from V and 7 from J, leaving 11 bases between them. The CDR3 covers 13 residues. Germline CDR1 is SGHNT and CDR2 is YENEEA. The CDR3 region is CASSLVSGEKLFF. The CDR3 DNA sequence: TGTGCCAGCAGCCTCGTCTCGGGTGAAAAACTGTTTTTT.

This chain uses TRBV5-1 with TRBJ2-1, with 8 bases matching TRBD2. CDR1 SGHRS and CDR2 YFSETQ come from the germline V gene. The V segment lost 2 bases and the J segment 8 bases; nucleotides outside the gene matches: 9. The CDR3 length is 15 residues. The CDR3 region has the DNA TGCGCCAGCAGCTTAAGGCGGGGGGCCAGAGATGAGCAGTTCTTC. It specifies CASSLRRGARDEQFF.

This chain joins TRBV29-1 and TRBJ1-1; the D gene is possibly TRBD1 (5 bases). Germline CDR1 reads SQVTM; CDR2 reads ANQGSEA. The CDR3 extends over 11 amino acids. The V and J ends lost 1 base and 7 bases respectively, with 7 bases between them. CDR3: CSVEGQLEAFF. CDR3 nucleotides: TGCAGCGTTGAAGGACAGCTTGAAGCTTTCTTT.

This chain joins TRBV6-5 and TRBJ1-6; TRBD1 matches at 9 bases. The CDR3 is made up of 13 amino acids. The trim removed 6 bases at V and 12 bases at J, leaving 6 bases unmatched. The V gene's germline CDR1 is MNHEY and CDR2 SVGAGI. For the CDR3, the DNA is TGTGCCAGCAGCAGCGGACAGGGGAGACCCCTCCACTTT. It yields the protein CASSSGQGRPLHF.

This clone has at least ten counts. This chain uses TRBV5-1 with TRBJ2-2; 7 bases match TRBD2. The CDR3 runs 15 residues. V dropped 4 bases and J dropped 3; count of bases not matched to a gene: 6. The germline CDR1 and CDR2 sequences are SGHRS and YFSETQ. CDR3 residues: CASSPTGRDTGELFF. The DNA for the CDR3 is TGCGCCAGCAGCCCTACTGGGAGGGACACCGGGGAGCTGTTTTTT.

The J gene is TRBJ1-1, the V gene TRBV3-1 (or the pseudogene TRBV3-2); D is uncertain. Germline V gene data show CDR1 as LGHDT and CDR2 as YNNKEL (reference sequence). The CDR3 has 14 amino acids. Trimming removed 7 bases at V and 1 base at J, with 13 bases between. DNA for the CDR3: TGTGCCAGCACCCGAGGGCCGACGAACACTGAAGCTTTCTTT. Translated, it gives CASTRGPTNTEAFF.

The chain carries TRBV6-5 and TRBJ1-3; 9 bases are a match to TRBD1. This CDR3 is 15 amino acids long. The V and J ends lost 11 bases and 4 bases, in that order; junction bases with no gene match: 12. Germline CDR1 reads MNHEY; CDR2 reads SVGAGI. CDR3 in amino acids: CAAGQQGAGGNTIYF. CDR3 DNA: TGTGCCGCCGGGCAACAGGGGGCAGGAGGAAACACCATATATTTT.

The genes are TRBV5-5 and TRBJ2-3, with a weak D call TRBD1 (6 bases). V gave up 0 bases and J gave up 3 bases, with 17 bases separating them. CDR1 is SGHKS and CDR2 is YYEKEE in the germline V gene (reference sequence). CDR3 length: 17 residues. The CDR3 DNA is TGTGCCAGCAGCTTGGAGGCAGGGGCCGCCAGTACAGATACGCAGTATTTT. Residues: CASSLEAGAASTDTQYF.

This clone was seen once. This rearrangement joins TRBV29-1 to TRBJ2-5, with D perhaps matching TRBD1 (5 bases). V gave up 6 bases and J gave up 2 bases, with 13 bases separating them. Germline lookup yields CDR1 SQVTM and CDR2 ANQGSEA. The CDR3 consists of 13 residues. CDR3 residues: CSVRRQIQETQYF. CDR3 sequence (DNA): TGCAGCGTCCGACGACAGATTCAAGAGACCCAGTACTTC.

The genes are TRBV5-5 and TRBJ2-7; D is ambiguous. The length of the CDR3 is 13 residues. The V end was cut by 1 base, the J end by 4 bases, with 9 bases between. The germline gives CDR1 SGHKS, CDR2 YYEKEE (reference sequence). The chain's CDR3 is CASSLTAPYEQYF. The CDR3 DNA is TGTGCCAGCAGCTTGACCGCGCCTTACGAGCAGTACTTC.

This chain links TRBV15 with TRBJ1-6; the D gene is possibly TRBD1 (6 bases). The CDR3 totals 14 residues. Between the trimmed V and J ends, which lost 5 bases and 6 bases, there was a span of 11 bases. Germline CDR1 and CDR2: LNHNV and YYDKDF (reference sequence). The CDR3 protein is CATSGKGGNSPLHF. CDR3 DNA sequence: TGTGCCACCAGCGGAAAAGGGGGTAATTCACCCCTCCACTTT.

This chain joins TRBV7-2 and TRBJ1-2; TRBD1 matches 10 bases. From germline, CDR1 is SGHTA and CDR2 FQGNSA. The CDR3 loop spans 14 amino acids. J was trimmed by 2 bases and V by 7 bases; bases with no gene match: 4. The CDR3 nucleotides read TGTGCCAGCACCCTGGGACAGGGGAACTATGGCTACACCTTC. It specifies CASTLGQGNYGYTF.

The chain links TRBV3-1 (or the pseudogene TRBV3-2) to TRBJ1-5; TRBD1 agrees at 7 bases. Germline trimming cut 5 bases from V and 4 bases from J; bases unmatched to any gene: 2. This CDR3 contains 13 residues. Germline CDR1 LGHDT, CDR2 YNNKEL (reference sequence). The CDR3 is CASSDRENQPQHF. In DNA, the CDR3 is TGTGCCAGCAGCGACAGGGAAAATCAGCCCCAGCATTTT.

This rearrangement joins TRBV4-1 to TRBJ2-7; perhaps TRBD1 as D (5 bases). V lost 1 base to trimming and J lost 2 bases, with 9 bases between them. The germline V gene has CDR1 MGHRA and CDR2 YSYEKL. The CDR3 has 14 residues. The CDR3 spells CASSQGGTTYEQYF. The CDR3, as DNA: TGCGCCAGCAGCCAAGGGGGCACCACCTACGAGCAGTACTTC.

This chain connects TRBV2 to TRBJ2-5; 11 bases match TRBD1. Losses at the gene ends were 7 bases for V and 2 bases for J; bases not matched to a gene: 3. CDR1 SNHLY and CDR2 FYNNEI come from the germline V gene. The CDR3 has 14 amino acids. CDR3 protein: CASTRDRGQETQYF. In DNA, the CDR3 is TGTGCCAGCACCCGGGACAGGGGGCAAGAGACCCAGTACTTC.

V gene TRBV3-1 (or the pseudogene TRBV3-2) combines with J gene TRBJ1-3, with a tentative D call TRBD1 (5 bases). V was shortened by 0 bases and J by 2 bases, with 8 bases between the two germline ends. Germline V gene lookup returns CDR1 LGHDT and CDR2 YNNKEL (reference sequence). The CDR3 is 15 residues long. CDR3 sequence reads: CASSQDQGAGNTIYF. The CDR3 DNA reads TGTGCCAGCAGCCAAGATCAAGGGGCTGGAAACACCATATATTTT.

The V and J genes are TRBV2 and TRBJ1-3; TRBD1 is a possible D gene (5 bases). The CDR3 is made up of 16 amino acids. V lost 4 bases and J 1 base, leaving 14 bases between the germline ends. Germline V CDR1 and CDR2: SNHLY, FYNNEI. The CDR3 sequence: CASSGGRVSSGNTIYF. The CDR3 region has the DNA TGTGCCAGCAGTGGGGGGAGGGTCTCATCTGGAAACACCATATATTTT.

The chain combines TRBV15 with TRBJ1-1, with TRBD1 as a possible D gene (5 bases). Trimming removed 5 bases at V and 5 bases at J, with 15 bases between. The CDR3 is 14 residues long. Germline CDR1 and CDR2: LNHNV and YYDKDF (reference sequence). CDR3 sequence: CATSSSFGGTEAFF. The DNA for the CDR3 is TGTGCCACCAGCTCTTCATTTGGGGGGACTGAAGCTTTCTTT. Full variable domain (missing parts from reference TRBV15 and TRBJ1-1): DAMVIQNPRYQVTQFGKPVTLSCSQTLNHNVMYWYQQKSSQAPKLLFHYYDKDFNNEADTPDNFQSRRPNTSFCFLDIRSPGLGDTAMYLCATSSSFGGTEAFFGQGTRLTVV.

Here the CDR3 DNA reads TGTGCCAGCAGTCGAGGGAGCGGCGGGGAGCTGTTTTTT. Residues: CASSRGSGGELFF. The chain carries TRBV12-3 or TRBV12-4 and TRBJ2-2, with TRBD2 as a possible D gene (5 bases). Trimming removed 5 bases from V and 7 bases from J, with 11 bases in between. The CDR3 contains 13 residues.

The chain joins TRBV20-1 to TRBJ2-3; possibly TRBD2 for D (5 bases). CDR1 is DFQATT, CDR2 SNEGSKA, per germline (reference sequence). The V end lost 5 bases, the J end lost 5 bases, and 8 bases lay between the germline ends. CDR3 size: 11 residues. The CDR3 protein is CSAQSGDTQYF. In DNA form, the CDR3 reads TGCAGTGCTCAGAGCGGAGATACGCAGTATTTT.

The V call is TRBV7-3, the J call TRBJ2-1, with D perhaps TRBD1 (6 bases). The CDR3 has 13 amino acids. Germline V CDR1 and CDR2: SGHTA, FQGTGA. V was cut by 1 base and J by 7 bases, with 8 bases left in between. The CDR3 bases are TGTGCCAGCAGCTTAAAGGGGGTGAATGAGCAGTTCTTC. As protein: CASSLKGVNEQFF. Full variable domain (missing parts from reference TRBV7-3 and TRBJ2-1): GAGVSQTPSNKVTEKGKYVELRCDPISGHTALYWYRQSLGQGPEFLIYFQGTGAADDSGLPNDRFFAVRPEGSVSTLKIQRTERGDSAVYLCASSLKGVNEQFFGPGTRLTVL.

The V gene is TRBV6-5, the J gene TRBJ2-5; TRBD2 matches 8 bases. CDR3 length: 15 amino acids. The V and J ends lost 8 bases and 5 bases, in that order; junction bases with no gene match: 13. Germline V CDR1 and CDR2: MNHEY, SVGAGI. The CDR3 DNA follows: TGTGCCAGCGGACCTAGCGGGCAGTGGCGGGAGACCCAGTACTTC. Translating it yields CASGPSGQWRETQYF.

The chain combines TRBV27 with TRBJ2-2, with TRBD1 as a possible D gene (5 bases). V lost 6 bases to trimming and J lost 3 bases, with 14 bases between them. The germline V gene encodes CDR1 MNHEY and CDR2 SMNVEV (reference sequence). CDR3 length equals 15 residues. The CDR3 DNA follows: TGTGCCAGCAGCCGACAGCCGACGTACACCGGGGAGCTGTTTTTT. Protein sequence: CASSRQPTYTGELFF.

This clone was observed a single time. The CDR3 DNA reads as TGTGCCAGCAGCCCCCGTCTAGCGGGAATCTACAATGAGCAGTTCTTC. This codes for CASSPRLAGIYNEQFF. The chain joins TRBV9 to TRBJ2-1; 9 bases match TRBD2. The CDR3 loop spans 16 amino acids. Losses at the gene ends were 4 bases for V and 3 bases for J; bases not matched to a gene: 8. Germline CDR1 reads SGDLS; CDR2 reads YYNGEE.

The J gene is TRBJ2-7, the V gene TRBV18; possibly TRBD1 for D (6 bases). Germline V lookup: CDR1 KGHSH, CDR2 LQKENI. V gave up 2 bases and J gave up 6 bases, with 11 bases separating them. The CDR3 contains 13 residues. CDR3 sequence (DNA): TGTGCCAGCTCACCAATAGGACAGAGCGAGCAGTACTTC. The encoded protein is CASSPIGQSEQYF.

This sequence joins TRBV5-1 and TRBJ1-6; D remains unclear. This CDR3 region has 15 residues. Trimming pared 4 bases from V and 7 bases from J, leaving 15 bases between. The germline CDR1 and CDR2 sequences are SGHRS and YFSETQ. CDR3 DNA sequence: TGCGCCAGCAGCCCGGGTGACGGGATGAATTCACCCCTCCACTTT. It yields the protein CASSPGDGMNSPLHF.